Following are 24 T cell receptor beta chains from one sample sequenced in a study of cytomegalovirus exposure and HLA in healthy donors. TCRdb's table, derived via immunoSEQ multiplex PCR, lists solely in-frame clones and lacks some. Here the sample spans 150,000 to 160,000 clones, 86% being singletons. The sequencing input was PBMCs. The receptors shown here come from a man aged 18 to 29 in good health and CMV-seropositive.

The V call is TRBV7-8, the J call TRBJ2-7, with 7 bases identical to TRBD1. The CDR3 is made up of 12 amino acids. The J segment lost 3 bases and the V segment lost 4 bases, leaving 0 bases of the junction unmatched. Looked up from germline, CDR1 is SGHVS and CDR2 is FQNEAQ. CDR3 coding DNA: TGTGCCAGCAGCTGGGACAGCTACGAGCAGTACTTC. This translates into CASSWDSYEQYF.

This chain uses TRBV5-1 with TRBJ2-1; tentatively, D is TRBD2 (5 bases). Germline V CDR1 and CDR2: SGHRS, YFSETQ. CDR3 length: 15 amino acids. V gave up 4 bases and J gave up 5 bases, with 16 bases separating them. CDR3 nucleotide sequence: TGCGCCAGCAGCGCGGGCCTCAGTTATAACAATGAGCAGTTCTTC. This encodes CASSAGLSYNNEQFF.

The V and J genes are TRBV27 and TRBJ2-7; TRBD2 matches 8 bases. V was clipped by 7 bases and J by 6 bases; unmatched bases: 20. Germline loops: CDR1 MNHEY, CDR2 SMNVEV (reference sequence). The CDR3 is 17 residues long. CDR3 in amino acids: CASTRAPSSGGHSEQYF. The CDR3 DNA is TGTGCCAGCACCCGGGCCCCCTCGTCGGGGGGGCATTCCGAGCAGTACTTC.

The rearrangement links TRBV5-6 to TRBJ2-1, with D possibly TRBD2 on 5 matching bases. This CDR3 comprises 12 residues. Germline V gene lookup returns CDR1 SGHDT and CDR2 YYEEEE. The V and J ends lost 1 base and 10 bases respectively, with 9 bases between them. CDR3 in amino acids: CASSLRLAEQFF. For the CDR3, the DNA is TGTGCCAGCAGCTTGCGCCTAGCCGAGCAGTTCTTC.

This CDR3 reads CASSQDPGTLGLTDTQYF. The DNA for the CDR3 is TGCGCCAGCAGCCAAGATCCGGGGACTCTGGGTCTCACAGATACGCAGTATTTT. The gene calls are TRBV4-1 and TRBJ2-3, with D possibly being TRBD2 (6 bases). There are 18 residues in the CDR3. Germline-derived CDR1 and CDR2 are MGHRA and YSYEKL. Trimming left V 0 bases short and J 2 bases short, with 18 bases between.

This clone was detected once. This chain uses TRBV19 with TRBJ2-2, with 7 bases aligning to TRBD1. This CDR3 contains 15 residues. CDR1 and CDR2 (germline): LNHDA, SQIVND (reference sequence). Losses at the gene ends were 8 bases for V and 6 bases for J; bases not matched to a gene: 12. The CDR3 region is CASERRQGSAGELFF. Here the CDR3 DNA reads TGTGCCAGTGAAAGGCGACAGGGTAGTGCCGGGGAGCTGTTTTTT.

The V call is TRBV7-8, the J call TRBJ2-3, with 8 bases aligning to TRBD2. The CDR3 is made up of 19 amino acids. Germline values: CDR1 SGHVS, CDR2 FQNEAQ. Trimming took 5 bases from V and 0 from J; bases not matched to a gene: 16. As DNA, the CDR3 is TGTGCCAGCAGCCCGTACTTAGATCCCCTAGCGGGTAGCACAGATACGCAGTATTTT. Translating it yields CASSPYLDPLAGSTDTQYF.

The rearrangement uses TRBV27 and TRBJ1-1; D not resolved. The germline V gene has CDR1 MNHEY and CDR2 SMNVEV (reference sequence). The CDR3 covers 12 residues. The V end was cut by 7 bases, the J end by 0 bases, with 6 bases between. The CDR3 sequence is CASKRMNTEAFF. The CDR3, as DNA: TGTGCCAGCAAGCGTATGAACACTGAAGCTTTCTTT.

This chain links TRBV11-2 with TRBJ2-7; D is unresolved. The V end was cut by 0 bases, the J end by 6 bases, with 18 bases between. Germline values: CDR1 SGHAT, CDR2 FQNNGV. The CDR3 totals 16 residues. Written as DNA, the CDR3 is TGTGCCAGCAGCTTAGATCGCCGACCTCGCGGCTTCGAGCAGTACTTC. Its translation is CASSLDRRPRGFEQYF.

The CDR3 reads CASSFSGRRNEQFF. For the CDR3, the DNA is TGTGCCAGCAGCTTTAGCGGGAGAAGGAATGAGCAGTTCTTC. V usage is TRBV6-5 and J usage is TRBJ2-1; TRBD2 aligns across 9 bases. Looked up from germline, CDR1 is MNHEY and CDR2 is SVGAGI. This CDR3 comprises 14 residues. The V and J ends lost 6 bases and 7 bases, in that order; junction bases with no gene match: 7.

V is TRBV30 and J is TRBJ2-2; TRBD1 agrees at 7 bases. V shed 5 bases, J shed 7 bases, and the junction held 16 bases outside the gene matches. Germline CDR1 reads GTSNPN; CDR2 reads SVGIG (reference sequence). This CDR3 region has 16 residues. The CDR3 DNA reads TGTGCCTGGCGGGGAAAGGGGGCGACGTGGGGCGGGGAGCTGTTTTTT. Protein: CAWRGKGATWGGELFF.

This clone was observed once. This sequence joins TRBV4-3 and TRBJ1-5; TRBD1 matches 11 bases. The germline gives CDR1 LGHNA, CDR2 YSLEER. Unmatched junction bases numbered 7, after V lost 0 bases and J lost 6 bases. The CDR3 extends over 17 amino acids. The CDR3 is CASSQDSGQGAVQPQHF. The CDR3 region has the DNA TGCGCCAGCAGCCAAGATTCCGGACAGGGGGCGGTTCAGCCCCAGCATTTT.

The chain uses TRBV19 and TRBJ1-5; D may be TRBD1 (5 bases). CDR3 length: 15 residues. Germline V CDR1 and CDR2: LNHDA, SQIVND (reference sequence). Trimming took 2 bases from V and 0 from J, leaving 8 bases between them. CDR3 protein: CASSIIQDSNQPQHF. The CDR3 nucleotides read TGTGCCAGTAGTATAATACAGGATAGCAATCAGCCCCAGCATTTT.

This chain links TRBV11-1 with TRBJ2-7, with TRBD1 identical over 9 bases. CDR3 size: 15 residues. V lost 6 bases, J lost 6 bases, and 12 bases stayed unmatched. The germline CDR1 and CDR2 sequences are SGHAT and FQDESV (reference sequence). CDR3 DNA sequence: TGTGCCAGCAGTCCCCCGCCGGGACAGGGCTCCGAGCAGTACTTC. Its translation: CASSPPPGQGSEQYF.

The genes are TRBV6-5 and TRBJ1-2; TRBD1 agrees at 7 bases. CDR1 is MNHEY and CDR2 is SVGAGI in the germline V gene. Trimming cost V 6 bases and J 4 bases; bases outside gene matches: 11. This CDR3 spans 15 amino acids. CDR3 in amino acids: CASRTGTARSYGYTF. CDR3 bases: TGTGCCAGCAGGACCGGGACAGCTCGTTCCTATGGCTACACCTTC.

The chain links TRBV19 to TRBJ1-5; 12 bases are a match to TRBD1. V trimming: 6 bases; J trimming: 3 bases; junction bases outside the gene matches: 12. Germline-derived CDR1 and CDR2 are LNHDA and SQIVND (reference sequence). The CDR3 length is 18 residues. The CDR3 region is CASRTTGQGANNNQPQHF. CDR3 nucleotides: TGTGCCAGTAGGACGACGGGACAGGGGGCGAACAACAATCAGCCCCAGCATTTT. Together with reference TRBV19 and TRBJ1-5, the CDR3 gives the full variable domain: DGGITQSPKYLFRKEGQNVTLSCEQNLNHDAMYWYRQDPGQGLRLIYYSQIVNDFQKGDIAEGYSVSREKKESFPLTVTSAQKNPTAFYLCASRTTGQGANNNQPQHFGDGTRLSIL.

The V and J genes are TRBV15 and TRBJ1-2, with D possibly matching TRBD1 (5 bases). The CDR3 spans 14 residues. Trimming pared 7 bases from V and 2 bases from J, leaving 14 bases between. Germline loops: CDR1 LNHNV, CDR2 YYDKDF (reference sequence). The CDR3 protein is CATTPGGVNYGYTF. The CDR3 DNA is TGTGCCACCACCCCCGGAGGGGTAAACTATGGCTACACCTTC.

This sequence joins TRBV11-2 and TRBJ2-7; 11 bases match TRBD1. The germline gives CDR1 SGHAT, CDR2 FQNNGV. The junction had 3 bases not matched to a gene; V was cut back by 1 base and J by 1 base. This CDR3 has 16 amino acids. The CDR3 nucleotides read TGTGCCAGCAGCTTAGGCCGGGACAGGGGGTCCTACGAGCAGTACTTC. This codes for CASSLGRDRGSYEQYF.

The V and J genes are TRBV7-2 and TRBJ2-1, with D possibly being TRBD1 (6 bases). This CDR3 region has 15 residues. Germline V gives CDR1 SGHTA, CDR2 FQGNSA. Between the trimmed V and J ends, which lost 7 bases and 2 bases, there was a span of 15 bases. The CDR3 here is CASTVTGQAYNEQFF. The CDR3 DNA reads TGTGCCAGCACCGTAACAGGGCAGGCCTACAATGAGCAGTTCTTC. Based on the CDR3 plus reference TRBV7-2 and TRBJ2-1, the full variable domain is GAGVSQSPSNKVTEKGKDVELRCDPISGHTALYWYRQSLGQGLEFLIYFQGNSAPDKSGLPSDRFSAERTGGSVSTLTIQRTQQEDSAVYLCASTVTGQAYNEQFFGPGTRLTVL.

This chain connects TRBV19 to TRBJ1-1; D perhaps matches TRBD1 (6 bases). Between the trimmed V and J ends, which lost 9 bases and 11 bases, there was a span of 19 bases. The CDR3 loop spans 12 amino acids. Germline V lookup: CDR1 LNHDA, CDR2 SQIVND (reference sequence). CDR3 in amino acids: CASSLRGGKAFF. The CDR3 bases are TGTGCCAGCTCCCTCAGGGGTGGGAAGGCTTTCTTT.

About this clone: The identical CDR3 is also encoded by other nucleotide sequences in the sample. This chain connects TRBV4-3 to TRBJ2-3; the D gene is possibly TRBD2 (5 bases). The V gene's germline CDR1 is LGHNA and CDR2 YSLEER. This CDR3 region has 14 residues. V was shortened by 0 bases and J by 3 bases, with 7 bases between the two germline ends. For the CDR3, the DNA is TGCGCCAGCAGCCAAGACGGCGGGACAGATACGCAGTATTTT. This codes for CASSQDGGTDTQYF.

The rearrangement links TRBV19 to TRBJ2-3, with unresolved D. CDR1 and CDR2 from the germline V gene are LNHDA and SQIVND (reference sequence). V was clipped by 3 bases and J by 0 bases, with 7 bases between them. The CDR3 contains 14 residues. CDR3: CASSIPSSTDTQYF. CDR3 sequence (DNA): TGTGCCAGTAGTATTCCTTCCAGCACAGATACGCAGTATTTT.

V usage is TRBV7-9 and J usage is TRBJ1-2; 7 bases line up with TRBD1. CDR3 length equals 13 residues. Germline V gene sequence: CDR1 SEHNR, CDR2 FQNEAQ (reference sequence). The V segment lost 3 bases and the J segment 4 bases; nucleotides outside the gene matches: 2. CDR3 sequence (DNA): TGTGCCAGCAGCTTGGACAGGTTCTATGGCTACACCTTC. This gives the protein CASSLDRFYGYTF.

The chain joins TRBV7-2 to TRBJ1-5; 9 bases line up with TRBD1. The CDR3 has 16 residues. V trimming: 4 bases; J trimming: 1 base; junction bases outside the gene matches: 5. Germline values: CDR1 SGHTA, CDR2 FQGNSA. In nucleotides, the CDR3 is TGTGCCAGCAGCTCGGGACAGGGACGAAGCAATCAGCCCCAGCATTTT. It translates to CASSSGQGRSNQPQHF.